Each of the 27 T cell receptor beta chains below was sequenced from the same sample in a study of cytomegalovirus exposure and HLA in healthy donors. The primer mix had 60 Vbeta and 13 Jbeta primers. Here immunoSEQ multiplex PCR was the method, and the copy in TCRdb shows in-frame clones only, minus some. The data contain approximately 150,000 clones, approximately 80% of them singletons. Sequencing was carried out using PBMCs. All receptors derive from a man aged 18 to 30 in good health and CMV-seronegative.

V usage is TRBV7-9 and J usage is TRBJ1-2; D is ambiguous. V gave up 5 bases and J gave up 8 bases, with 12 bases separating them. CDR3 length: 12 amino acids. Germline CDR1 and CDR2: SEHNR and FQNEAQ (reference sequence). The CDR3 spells CASSPLREGYTF. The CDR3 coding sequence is TGTGCCAGCAGCCCGCTTAGAGAGGGCTACACCTTC.

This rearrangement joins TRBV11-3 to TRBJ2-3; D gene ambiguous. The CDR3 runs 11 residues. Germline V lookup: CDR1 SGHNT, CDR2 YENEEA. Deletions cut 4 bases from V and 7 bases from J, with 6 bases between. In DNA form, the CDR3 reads TGTGCCAGCAGCTCGGGTCATACGCAGTATTTT. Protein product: CASSSGHTQYF.

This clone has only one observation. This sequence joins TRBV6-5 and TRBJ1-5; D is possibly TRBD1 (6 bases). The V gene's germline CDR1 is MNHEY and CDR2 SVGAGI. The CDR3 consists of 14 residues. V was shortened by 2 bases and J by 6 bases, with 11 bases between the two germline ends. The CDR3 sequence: CASSYEQGRQPQHF. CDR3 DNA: TGTGCCAGCAGTTACGAACAGGGCCGTCAGCCCCAGCATTTT.

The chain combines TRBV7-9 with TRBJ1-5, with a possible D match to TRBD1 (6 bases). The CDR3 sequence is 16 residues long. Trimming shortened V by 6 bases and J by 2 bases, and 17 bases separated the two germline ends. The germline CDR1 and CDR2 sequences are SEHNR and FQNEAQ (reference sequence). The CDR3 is CASSQQGAQGNQPQHF. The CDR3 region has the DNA TGTGCCAGCAGTCAACAGGGAGCTCAGGGCAATCAGCCCCAGCATTTT. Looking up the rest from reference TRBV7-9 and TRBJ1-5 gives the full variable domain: DTGVSQNPRHKITKRGQNVTFRCDPISEHNRLYWYRQTLGQGPEFLTYFQNEAQLEKSRLLSDRFSAERPKGSFSTLEIQRTEQGDSAMYLCASSQQGAQGNQPQHFGDGTRLSIL.

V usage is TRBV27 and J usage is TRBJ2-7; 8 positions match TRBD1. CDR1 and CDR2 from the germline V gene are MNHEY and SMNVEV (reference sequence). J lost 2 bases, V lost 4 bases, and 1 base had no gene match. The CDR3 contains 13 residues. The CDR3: CASSSDRAYEQYF. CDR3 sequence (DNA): TGTGCCAGCAGTTCGGACAGGGCCTACGAGCAGTACTTC.

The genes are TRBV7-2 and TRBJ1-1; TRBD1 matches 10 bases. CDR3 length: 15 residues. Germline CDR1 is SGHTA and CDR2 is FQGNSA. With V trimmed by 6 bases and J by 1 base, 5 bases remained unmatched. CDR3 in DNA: TGTGCCAGCAGGAGACAGGGGGCTTGGAACACTGAAGCTTTCTTT. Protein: CASRRQGAWNTEAFF.

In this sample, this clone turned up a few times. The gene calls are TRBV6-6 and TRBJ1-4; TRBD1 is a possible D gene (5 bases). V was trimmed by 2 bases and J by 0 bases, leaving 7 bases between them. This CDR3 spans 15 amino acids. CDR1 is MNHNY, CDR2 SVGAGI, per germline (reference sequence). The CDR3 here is CASSYDRATNEKLFF. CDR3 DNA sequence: TGTGCCAGCAGTTACGACAGAGCAACTAATGAAAAACTGTTTTTT.

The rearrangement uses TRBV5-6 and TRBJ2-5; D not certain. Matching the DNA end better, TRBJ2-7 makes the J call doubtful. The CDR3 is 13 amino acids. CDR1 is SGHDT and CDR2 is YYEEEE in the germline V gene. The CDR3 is CASSFRGAYEQYF. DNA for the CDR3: TGTGCCAGCAGCTTCCGCGGAGCCTACGAGCAGTACTTC.

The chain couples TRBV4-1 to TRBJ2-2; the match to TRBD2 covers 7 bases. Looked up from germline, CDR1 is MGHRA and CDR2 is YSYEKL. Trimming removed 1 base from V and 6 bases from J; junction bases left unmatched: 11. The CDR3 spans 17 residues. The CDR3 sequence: CASSQVRREGFAGELFF. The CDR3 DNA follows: TGCGCCAGCAGCCAAGTCCGCAGGGAGGGTTTCGCCGGGGAGCTGTTTTTT.

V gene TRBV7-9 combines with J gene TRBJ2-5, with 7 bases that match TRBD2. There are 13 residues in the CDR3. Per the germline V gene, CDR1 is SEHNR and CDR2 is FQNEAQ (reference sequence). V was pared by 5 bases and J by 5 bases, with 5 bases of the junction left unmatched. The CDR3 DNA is TGTGCCAGCAGCCGAGCGGGATTGGAGACCCAGTACTTC. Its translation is CASSRAGLETQYF.

In nucleotides, the CDR3 is TGTGCCAGCAGCTCCCGGGATTGGGGGACCCAGTACTTC. The encoded protein is CASSSRDWGTQYF. The chain links TRBV7-2 to TRBJ2-5; D might be TRBD2 (5 bases). Per germline, CDR1 SGHTA and CDR2 FQGNSA. The CDR3 consists of 13 residues. V lost 4 bases, J lost 7 bases, and 13 bases lay in between.

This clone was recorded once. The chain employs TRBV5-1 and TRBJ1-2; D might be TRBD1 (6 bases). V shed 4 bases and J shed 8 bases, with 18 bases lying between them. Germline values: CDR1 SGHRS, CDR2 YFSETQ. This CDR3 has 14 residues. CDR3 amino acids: CASSPQQGKSGYTF. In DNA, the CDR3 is TGCGCCAGCAGCCCTCAACAGGGTAAGAGCGGCTACACCTTC.

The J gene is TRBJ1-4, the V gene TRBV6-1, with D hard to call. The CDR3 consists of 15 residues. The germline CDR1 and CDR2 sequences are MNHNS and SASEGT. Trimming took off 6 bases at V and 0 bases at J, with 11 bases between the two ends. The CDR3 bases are TGTGCCAGCAGCGCCCGAGATCCAACTAATGAAAAACTGTTTTTT. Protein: CASSARDPTNEKLFF.

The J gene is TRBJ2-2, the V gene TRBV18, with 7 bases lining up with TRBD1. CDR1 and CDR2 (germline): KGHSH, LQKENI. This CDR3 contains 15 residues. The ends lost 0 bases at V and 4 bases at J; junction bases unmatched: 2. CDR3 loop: CASSPPPGGTGELFF. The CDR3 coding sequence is TGTGCCAGCTCACCACCGCCAGGGGGCACCGGGGAGCTGTTTTTT.

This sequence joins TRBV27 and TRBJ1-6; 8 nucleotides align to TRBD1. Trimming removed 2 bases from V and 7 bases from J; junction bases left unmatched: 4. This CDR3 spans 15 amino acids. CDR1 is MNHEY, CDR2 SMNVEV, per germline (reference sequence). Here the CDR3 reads CASSLLGQENSPLHF. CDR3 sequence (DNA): TGTGCCAGCAGTTTACTGGGACAGGAGAATTCACCCCTCCACTTT.

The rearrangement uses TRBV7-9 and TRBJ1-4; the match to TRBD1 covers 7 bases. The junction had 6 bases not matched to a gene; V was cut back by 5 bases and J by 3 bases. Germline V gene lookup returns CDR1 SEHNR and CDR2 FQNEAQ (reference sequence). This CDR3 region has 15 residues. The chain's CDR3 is CASSLIQGPNEKLFF. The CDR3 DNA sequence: TGTGCCAGCAGCCTAATACAGGGGCCTAATGAAAAACTGTTTTTT.

The DNA for the CDR3 is TGTGCCAGCAGCTTAGGGCGGGGGCGGTGGACTGAAGCTTTCTTT. Protein product: CASSLGRGRWTEAFF. The gene calls are TRBV7-2 and TRBJ1-1, with D perhaps TRBD1 (6 bases). Trimming cost V 1 base and J 5 bases, with 14 bases left between them. CDR3 length equals 15 residues. From germline, CDR1 is SGHTA and CDR2 FQGNSA.

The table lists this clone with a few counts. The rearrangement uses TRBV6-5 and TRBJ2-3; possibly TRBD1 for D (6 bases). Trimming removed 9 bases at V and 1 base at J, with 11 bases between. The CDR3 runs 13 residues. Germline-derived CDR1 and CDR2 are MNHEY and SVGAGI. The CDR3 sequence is CASTGTGTDTQYF. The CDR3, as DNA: TGTGCCAGTACAGGGACGGGCACAGATACGCAGTATTTT.

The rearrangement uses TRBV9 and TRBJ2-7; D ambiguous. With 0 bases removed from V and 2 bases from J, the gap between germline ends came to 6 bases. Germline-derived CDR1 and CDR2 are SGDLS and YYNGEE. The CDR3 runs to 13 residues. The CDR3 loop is CASSVDQTYEQYF. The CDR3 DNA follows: TGTGCCAGCAGCGTAGATCAGACCTACGAGCAGTACTTC.

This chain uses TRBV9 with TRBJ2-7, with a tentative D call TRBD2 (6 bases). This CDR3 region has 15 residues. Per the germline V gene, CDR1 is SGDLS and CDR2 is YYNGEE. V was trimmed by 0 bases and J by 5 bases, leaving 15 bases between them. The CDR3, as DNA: TGTGCCAGCAGCGTAGAGGGCGGGGCGGGCGACGAGCAGTACTTC. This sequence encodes CASSVEGGAGDEQYF.

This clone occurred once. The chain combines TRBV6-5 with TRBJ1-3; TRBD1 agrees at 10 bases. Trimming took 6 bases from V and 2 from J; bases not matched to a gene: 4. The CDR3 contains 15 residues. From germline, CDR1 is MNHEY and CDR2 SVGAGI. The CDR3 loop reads CASSLGQGAGNTIYF. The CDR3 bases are TGTGCCAGCAGCCTTGGACAGGGGGCTGGAAACACCATATATTTT.

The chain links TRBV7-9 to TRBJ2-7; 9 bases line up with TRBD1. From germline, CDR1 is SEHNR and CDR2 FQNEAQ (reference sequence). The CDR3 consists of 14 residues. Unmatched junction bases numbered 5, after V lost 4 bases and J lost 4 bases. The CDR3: CASSSWTGVYEQYF. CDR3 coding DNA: TGTGCCAGCAGCTCATGGACAGGGGTATACGAGCAGTACTTC.

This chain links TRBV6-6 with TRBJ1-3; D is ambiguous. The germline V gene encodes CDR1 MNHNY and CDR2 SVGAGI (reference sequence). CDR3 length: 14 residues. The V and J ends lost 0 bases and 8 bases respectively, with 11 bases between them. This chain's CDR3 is CASSYSMLGDTIYF. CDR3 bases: TGTGCCAGCAGTTACTCGATGCTGGGAGACACCATATATTTT.

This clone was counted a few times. The CDR3 DNA follows: TGCGCCAGCAGCCAAGGGGCGGGATGGAATGAGCAGTTCTTC. Its protein is CASSQGAGWNEQFF. V is TRBV4-1 and J is TRBJ2-1, with D maybe TRBD2 (6 bases). The CDR3 is 14 residues long. V lost 1 base and J lost 7, with 11 bases in between. Germline assignment: CDR1 MGHRA and CDR2 YSYEKL.

The CDR3, as DNA: TGCGCCAGCAGCTCACAGGGGTCCAATGAGCAGTTCTTC. It yields the protein CASSSQGSNEQFF. The chain uses TRBV5-1 and TRBJ2-1; 7 nucleotides match TRBD1. V was clipped by 3 bases and J by 6 bases; unmatched bases: 3. Germline assignment: CDR1 SGHRS and CDR2 YFSETQ. The CDR3 extends over 13 amino acids. The variable domain in full, completed from reference TRBV5-1 and TRBJ2-1, reads KAGVTQTPRYLIKTRGQQVTLSCSPISGHRSVSWYQQTPGQGLQFLFEYFSETQRNKGNFPGRFSGRQFSNSRSEMNVSTLELGDSALYLCASSSQGSNEQFFGPGTRLTVL.

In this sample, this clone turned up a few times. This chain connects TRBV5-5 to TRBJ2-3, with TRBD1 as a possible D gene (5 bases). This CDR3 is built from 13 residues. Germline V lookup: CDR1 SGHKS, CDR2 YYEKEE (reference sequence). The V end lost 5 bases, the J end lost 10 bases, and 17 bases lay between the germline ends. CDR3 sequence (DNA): TGTGCCAGCAGATCGTGGGGCTATTCGTCGCAGTATTTT. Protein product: CASRSWGYSSQYF.

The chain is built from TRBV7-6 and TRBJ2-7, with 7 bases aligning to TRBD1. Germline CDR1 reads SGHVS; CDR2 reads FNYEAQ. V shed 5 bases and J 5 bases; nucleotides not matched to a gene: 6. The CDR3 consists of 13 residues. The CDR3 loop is CASSTDRRHEQYF. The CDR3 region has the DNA TGTGCCAGCAGCACGGACAGGAGGCACGAGCAGTACTTC.